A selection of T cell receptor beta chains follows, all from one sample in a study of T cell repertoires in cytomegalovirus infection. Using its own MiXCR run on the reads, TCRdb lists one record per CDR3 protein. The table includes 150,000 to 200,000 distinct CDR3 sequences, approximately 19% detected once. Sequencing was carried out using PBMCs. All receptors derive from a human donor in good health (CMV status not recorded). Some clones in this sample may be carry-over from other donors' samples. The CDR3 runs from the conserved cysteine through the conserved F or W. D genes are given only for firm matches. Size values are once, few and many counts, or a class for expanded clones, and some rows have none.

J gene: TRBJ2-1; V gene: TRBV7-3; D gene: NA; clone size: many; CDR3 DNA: TGTGCCAGCAGCTTAACCGAAAGCGGCGCTGAGCAGTTCTTC; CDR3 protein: CASSLTESGAEQFF
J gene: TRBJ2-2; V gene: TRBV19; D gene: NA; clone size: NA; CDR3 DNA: TGTGCCAGTAGTATAACTGGGGCCGGGGAGCTGTTTTTT; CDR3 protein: CASSITGAGELFF
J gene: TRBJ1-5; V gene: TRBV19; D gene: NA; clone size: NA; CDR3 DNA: TGTGCCAGTAGTATAGTGGGGGGCATGGGCAATCAGCCCCAGCATTTT; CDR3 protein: CASSIVGGMGNQPQHF
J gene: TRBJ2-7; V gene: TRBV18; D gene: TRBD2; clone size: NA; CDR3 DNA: TGTGCCAGCTCACCCTCACTAGCGGGAGGGAGCTACGAGCAGTACTTC; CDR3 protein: CASSPSLAGGSYEQYF
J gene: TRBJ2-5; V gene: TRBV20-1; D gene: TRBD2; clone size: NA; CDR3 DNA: TGCAGTGCGCTAACTAGCGGGGTGTACCAAGAGACCCAGTACTTC; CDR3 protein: CSALTSGVYQETQYF
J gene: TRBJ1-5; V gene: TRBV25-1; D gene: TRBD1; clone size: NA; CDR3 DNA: TGTGCCAGCATGAAGACAGGGGGCGCAGGGCAGCCCCAGCATTTT; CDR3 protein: CASMKTGGAGQPQHF
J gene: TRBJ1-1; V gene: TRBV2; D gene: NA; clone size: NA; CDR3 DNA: TGTGCCAGCAGTACCGGGACACTCCCCGCTGAAGCTTTCTTT; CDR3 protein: CASSTGTLPAEAFF
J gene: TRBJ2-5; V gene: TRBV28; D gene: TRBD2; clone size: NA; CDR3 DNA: TGTGCCAGCACCCCTACCACTAGCGGGATAAAGACCCAGTACTTC; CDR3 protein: CASTPTTSGIKTQYF
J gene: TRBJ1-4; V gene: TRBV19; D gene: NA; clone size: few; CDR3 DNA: TGTGCCAGTAGTTTGTCCGGACTCTCCGAAAAACTGTTTTTT; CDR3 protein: CASSLSGLSEKLFF
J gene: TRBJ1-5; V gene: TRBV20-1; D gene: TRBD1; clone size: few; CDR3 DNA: TGCAGTGCTGCCCACACGACAGGGGGCACTCAGCCCCAGCATTTT; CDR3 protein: CSAAHTTGGTQPQHF
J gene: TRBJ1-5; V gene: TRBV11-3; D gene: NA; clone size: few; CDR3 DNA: TGTGCCAGCAGCTTAGATTTCAGTCAGCCCCAGCATTTT; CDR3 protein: CASSLDFSQPQHF
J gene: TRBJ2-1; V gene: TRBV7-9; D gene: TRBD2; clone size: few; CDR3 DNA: TGTGCCAGCAGCCCACGTATCCTACTAGCGGGAGATGGGAATGAGCAGTTCTTC; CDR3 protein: CASSPRILLAGDGNEQFF
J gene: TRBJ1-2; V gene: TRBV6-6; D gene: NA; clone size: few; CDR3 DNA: TGTGCCAGCATTCGGGACGGTCGACCCTATGGCTACACCTTC; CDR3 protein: CASIRDGRPYGYTF
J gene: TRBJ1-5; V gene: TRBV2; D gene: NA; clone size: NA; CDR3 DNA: TGTGCCAGCAGCTACACGACAGGTCAGCCCCAGCATTTT; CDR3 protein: CASSYTTGQPQHF
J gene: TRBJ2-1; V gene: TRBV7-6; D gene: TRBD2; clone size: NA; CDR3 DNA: TGTGCCAGCAGCTTACCTACTAGCGGGGCGAGGGGGAATGAGCAGTTCTTC; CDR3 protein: CASSLPTSGARGNEQFF
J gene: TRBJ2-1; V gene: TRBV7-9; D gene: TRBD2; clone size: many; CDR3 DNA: TGTGCCAGCAGCTTAGCCGGAGGACTAGCGGGAGGTCGTGAGCAGTTCTTC; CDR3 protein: CASSLAGGLAGGREQFF
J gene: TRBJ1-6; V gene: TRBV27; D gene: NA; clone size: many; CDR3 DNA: TGTGCCAGCAGTTTGGTCCCGGCCTCCTATAATTCACCCCTCCACTTT; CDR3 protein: CASSLVPASYNSPLHF
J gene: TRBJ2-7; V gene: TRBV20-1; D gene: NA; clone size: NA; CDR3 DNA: TGCAGTGCTAGAGGCCCCACTATGGAGGCGGTTTTCTCCTACGAGCAGTACTTC; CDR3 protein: CSARGPTMEAVFSYEQYF
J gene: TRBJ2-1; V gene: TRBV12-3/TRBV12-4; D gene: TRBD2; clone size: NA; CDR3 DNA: TGTGCCAGCAGGAGACGACTAGCGGGACTTAGTGATGAGCAGTTCTTC; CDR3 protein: CASRRRLAGLSDEQFF
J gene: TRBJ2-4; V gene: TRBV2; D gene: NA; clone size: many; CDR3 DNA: TGTGCCAGCAGTGAAATCGTTCTGGGACAAAAGGGGGGCATTCAGTACTTC; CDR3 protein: CASSEIVLGQKGGIQYF
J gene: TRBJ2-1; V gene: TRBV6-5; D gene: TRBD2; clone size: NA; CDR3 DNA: TGTGCCAGCAGTTACTTAGCGGGGGGGCACTATGAGCAGTTCTTC; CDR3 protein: CASSYLAGGHYEQFF
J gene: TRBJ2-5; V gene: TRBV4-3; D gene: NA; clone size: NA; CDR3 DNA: TGCGCCAGCAGCCAGGCAAACAGGGCGGGGGAGACCCAGTACTTC; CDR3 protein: CASSQANRAGETQYF
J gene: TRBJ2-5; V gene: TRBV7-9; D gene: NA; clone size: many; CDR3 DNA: TGTGCCAGCACCCTAGGAGGGGAGTTAGAGACCCAGTACTTC; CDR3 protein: CASTLGGELETQYF
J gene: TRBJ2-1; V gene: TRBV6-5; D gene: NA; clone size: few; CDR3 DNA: TGTGCCAGCAGTTACTCTAGAAATGAGCAGTTCTTC; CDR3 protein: CASSYSRNEQFF
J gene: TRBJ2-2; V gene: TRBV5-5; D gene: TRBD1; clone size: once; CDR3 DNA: TGTGCCAGCAGCTTGAACGGGACAGGGGGGCTTACCGGGGAGCTGTTTTTT; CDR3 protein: CASSLNGTGGLTGELFF
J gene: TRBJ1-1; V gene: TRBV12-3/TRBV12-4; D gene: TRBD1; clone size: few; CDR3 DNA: TGTGCCAGCAGCACCCCGGGACAGGCGGCTTTCTTT; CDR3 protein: CASSTPGQAAFF
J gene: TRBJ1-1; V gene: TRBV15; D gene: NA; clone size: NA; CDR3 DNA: TGTGCCACCAGCAGAATCAGGGCGGGGGCTGAAGCTTTCTTT; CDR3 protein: CATSRIRAGAEAFF
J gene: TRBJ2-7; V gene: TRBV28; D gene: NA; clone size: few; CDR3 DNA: TGTGCCAGCTGGTCGACGGGAGCATCCCAGTACTTC; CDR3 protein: CASWSTGASQYF
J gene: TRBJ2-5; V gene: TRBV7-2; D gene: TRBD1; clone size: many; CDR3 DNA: TGTGCCAGCAGCCGAAGGTCTCAGGGGGCCCTGGAGACCCAGTACTTC; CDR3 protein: CASSRRSQGALETQYF
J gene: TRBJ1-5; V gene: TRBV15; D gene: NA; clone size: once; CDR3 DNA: TGTGCCACCAGCGTGGGCCTCGGTGGAGACCAGCCCCAGCATTTT; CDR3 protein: CATSVGLGGDQPQHF